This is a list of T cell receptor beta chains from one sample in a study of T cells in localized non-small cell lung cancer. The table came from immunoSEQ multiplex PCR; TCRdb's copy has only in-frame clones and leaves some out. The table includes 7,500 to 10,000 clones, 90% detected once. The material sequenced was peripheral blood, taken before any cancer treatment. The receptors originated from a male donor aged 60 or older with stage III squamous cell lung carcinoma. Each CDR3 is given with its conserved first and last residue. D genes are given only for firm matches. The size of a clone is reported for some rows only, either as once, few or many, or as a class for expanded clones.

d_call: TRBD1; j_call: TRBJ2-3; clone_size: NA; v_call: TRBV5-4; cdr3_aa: CASTPRRQGLDTQYF; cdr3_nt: TGTGCCAGCACCCCCCGACGACAGGGCTTGGATACGCAGTATTTT
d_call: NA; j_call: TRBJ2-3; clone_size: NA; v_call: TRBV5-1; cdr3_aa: CASSPGGAANTDTQYF; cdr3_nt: TGCGCCAGCAGCCCCGGGGGAGCGGCTAACACAGATACGCAGTATTTT
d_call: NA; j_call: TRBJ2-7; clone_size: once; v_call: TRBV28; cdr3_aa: CASTNSGGYEQYF; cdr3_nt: TGTGCCAGCACCAACAGTGGGGGTTACGAGCAGTACTTC
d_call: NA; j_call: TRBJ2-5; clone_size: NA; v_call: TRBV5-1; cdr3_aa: CASSLGGRQETQYF; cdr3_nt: TGCGCCAGCAGCTTGGGCGGTAGGCAAGAGACCCAGTACTTC
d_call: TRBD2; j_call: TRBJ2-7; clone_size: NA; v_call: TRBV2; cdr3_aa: CASQRDEPVAGEQYF; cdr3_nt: TGTGCCAGCCAGCGGGACGAGCCCGTTGCTGGCGAGCAGTACTTC
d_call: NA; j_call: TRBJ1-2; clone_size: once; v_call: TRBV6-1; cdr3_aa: CASRGGSNYGYTF; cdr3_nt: TGTGCCAGCAGGGGGGGTTCTAACTATGGCTACACCTTC
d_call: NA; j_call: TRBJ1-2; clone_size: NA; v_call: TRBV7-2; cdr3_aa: CASSLVAGNYGYTF; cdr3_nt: TGTGCCAGCAGCTTAGTAGCAGGCAACTATGGCTACACCTTC
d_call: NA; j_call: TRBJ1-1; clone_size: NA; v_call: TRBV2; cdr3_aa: CASSEGYTEAFF; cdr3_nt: TGTGCCAGCAGTGAAGGATACACTGAAGCTTTCTTT
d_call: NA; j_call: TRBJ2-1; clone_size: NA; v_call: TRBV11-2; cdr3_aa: CASRGAPGEQFF; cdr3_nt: TGTGCCAGCAGGGGGGCCCCCGGGGAGCAGTTCTTC
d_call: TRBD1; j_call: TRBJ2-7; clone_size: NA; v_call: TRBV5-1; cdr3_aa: CASSMTGGEQYF; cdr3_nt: TGCGCCAGCAGCATGACAGGGGGCGAGCAGTACTTC
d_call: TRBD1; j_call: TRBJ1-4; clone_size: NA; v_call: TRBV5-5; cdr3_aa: CASSENRGVTNEKLFF; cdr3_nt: TGTGCCAGCAGCGAAAACAGGGGGGTTACTAATGAAAAACTGTTTTTT
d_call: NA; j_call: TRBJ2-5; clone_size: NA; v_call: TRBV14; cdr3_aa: CASSQDVGETQYF; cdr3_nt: TGTGCCAGCAGCCAAGATGTAGGAGAGACCCAGTACTTC
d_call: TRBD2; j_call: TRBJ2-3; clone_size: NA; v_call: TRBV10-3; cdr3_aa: CAISESTSGGADTQYF; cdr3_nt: TGTGCCATCAGTGAATCGACTAGCGGGGGAGCAGATACGCAGTATTTT
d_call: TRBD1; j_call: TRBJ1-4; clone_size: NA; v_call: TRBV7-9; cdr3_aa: CASSLGRRQGGEKLFF; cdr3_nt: TGTGCCAGCAGCTTAGGAAGAAGACAGGGTGGTGAAAAACTGTTTTTT
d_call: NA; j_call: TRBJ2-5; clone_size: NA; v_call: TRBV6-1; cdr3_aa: CASYPGPPGTQYF; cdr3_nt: TGTGCCAGCTACCCCGGGCCCCCCGGGACCCAGTACTTC
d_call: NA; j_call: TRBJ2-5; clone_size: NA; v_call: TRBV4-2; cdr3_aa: CASSLGRQETQYF; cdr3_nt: TGTGCCAGCAGCTTAGGGAGGCAAGAGACCCAGTACTTC
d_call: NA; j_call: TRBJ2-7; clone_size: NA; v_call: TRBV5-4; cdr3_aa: CASSLAGTIEQYF; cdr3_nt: TGTGCCAGCAGCTTGGCCGGGACAATCGAGCAGTACTTC
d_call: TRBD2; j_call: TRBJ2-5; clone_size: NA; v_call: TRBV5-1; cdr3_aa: CASSWLTGTSGLDLQETQYF; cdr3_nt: TGCGCCAGCAGCTGGCTAACCGGGACTAGCGGATTGGATTTACAAGAGACCCAGTACTTC
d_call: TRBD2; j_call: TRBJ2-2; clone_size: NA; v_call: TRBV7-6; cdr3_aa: CASSSPMTSGGVNTGELFF; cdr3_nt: TGTGCCAGCAGCTCACCGATGACTAGCGGGGGGGTCAACACCGGGGAGCTGTTTTTT
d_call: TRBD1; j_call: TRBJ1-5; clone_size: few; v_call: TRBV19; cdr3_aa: CASSNAGTAIQPQHF; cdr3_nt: TGTGCCAGTAGTAACGCGGGGACAGCTATTCAGCCCCAGCATTTT
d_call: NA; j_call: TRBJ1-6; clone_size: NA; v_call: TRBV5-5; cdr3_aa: CASSRDQPRNSPLHF; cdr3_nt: TGTGCCAGCAGCCGGGATCAGCCTCGCAATTCACCCCTCCACTTT
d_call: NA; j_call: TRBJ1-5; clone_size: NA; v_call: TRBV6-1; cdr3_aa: CASSEVLGPNQPQHF; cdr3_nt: TGTGCCAGCAGTGAAGTTCTGGGCCCCAATCAGCCCCAGCATTTT
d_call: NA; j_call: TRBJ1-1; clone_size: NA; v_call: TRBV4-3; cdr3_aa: CASSQERYTEAFF; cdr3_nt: TGCGCCAGCAGCCAAGAGCGGTACACTGAAGCTTTCTTT
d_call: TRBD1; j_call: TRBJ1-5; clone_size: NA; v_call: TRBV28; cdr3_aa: CASSPQDRTYQPQHF; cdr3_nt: TGTGCCAGCAGTCCTCAGGACAGGACCTATCAGCCCCAGCATTTT
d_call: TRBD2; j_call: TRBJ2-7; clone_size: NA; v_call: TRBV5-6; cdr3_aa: CASSLGTSSHEQYF; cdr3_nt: TGTGCCAGCAGCTTGGGGACTAGCTCTCACGAGCAGTACTTC
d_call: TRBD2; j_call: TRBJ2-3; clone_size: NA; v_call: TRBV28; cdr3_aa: CASREDSGGASDTQYF; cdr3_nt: TGTGCCAGCAGGGAAGACAGCGGGGGGGCCTCAGATACGCAGTATTTT
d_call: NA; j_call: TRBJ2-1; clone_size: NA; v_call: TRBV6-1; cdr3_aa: CASRIYNEQFF; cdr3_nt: TGTGCCAGCAGAATCTACAATGAGCAGTTCTTC
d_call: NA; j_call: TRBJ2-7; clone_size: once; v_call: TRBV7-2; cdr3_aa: CASSLVELAYEQYF; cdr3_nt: TGTGCCAGCAGCTTAGTTGAGTTGGCCTACGAGCAGTACTTC
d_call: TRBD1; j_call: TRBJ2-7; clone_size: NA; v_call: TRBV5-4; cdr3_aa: CASRETGDGSYEQYF; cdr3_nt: TGTGCCAGCAGGGAGACAGGGGACGGCTCCTACGAGCAGTACTTC
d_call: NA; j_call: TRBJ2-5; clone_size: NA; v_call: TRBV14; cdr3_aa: CASSQRRGLYQETQYF; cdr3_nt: TGTGCCAGCAGCCAGCGGAGGGGGTTGTACCAAGAGACCCAGTACTTC
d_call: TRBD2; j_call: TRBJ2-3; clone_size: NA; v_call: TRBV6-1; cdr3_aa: CASSERGGVSTDTQYF; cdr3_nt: TGTGCCAGCAGTGAACGCGGGGGGGTGAGCACAGATACGCAGTATTTT
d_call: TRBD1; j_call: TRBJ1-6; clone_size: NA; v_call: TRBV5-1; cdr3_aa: CASSWDRDNSPLHF; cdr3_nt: TGCGCCAGCAGTTGGGACAGGGATAATTCACCCCTCCACTTT
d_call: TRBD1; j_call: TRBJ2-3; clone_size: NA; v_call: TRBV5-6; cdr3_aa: CASSGGQVIDTQYF; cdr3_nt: TGTGCCAGCAGCGGGGGACAGGTCATAGATACGCAGTATTTT
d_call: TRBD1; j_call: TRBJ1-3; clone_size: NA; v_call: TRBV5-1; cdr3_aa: CASSFQTGGSGNTIYF; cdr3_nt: TGCGCCAGCAGCTTTCAGACAGGGGGCTCTGGAAACACCATATATTTT
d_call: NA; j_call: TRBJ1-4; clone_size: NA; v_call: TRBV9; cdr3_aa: CASSVSSAEKLFF; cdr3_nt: TGTGCCAGCAGCGTATCCAGTGCTGAAAAACTGTTTTTT
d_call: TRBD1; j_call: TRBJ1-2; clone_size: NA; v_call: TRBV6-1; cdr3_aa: CASSEAGTGRFYGYTF; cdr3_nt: TGTGCCAGCAGTGAAGCCGGGACAGGGCGATTCTATGGCTACACCTTC
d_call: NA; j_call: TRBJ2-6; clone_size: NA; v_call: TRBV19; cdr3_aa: CASSRGQSSGANVLTF; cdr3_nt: TGTGCCAGTAGTAGGGGTCAGAGCTCTGGGGCCAACGTCCTGACTTTC
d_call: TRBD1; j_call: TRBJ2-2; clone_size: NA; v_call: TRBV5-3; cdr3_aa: CASRGRRGGELFF; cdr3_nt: TGTGCCAGCAGGGGGCGCCGTGGCGGGGAGCTGTTTTTT
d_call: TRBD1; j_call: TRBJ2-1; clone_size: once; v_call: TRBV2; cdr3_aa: CASRDDRVSYNEQFF; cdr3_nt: TGTGCCAGCAGAGACGACAGGGTCTCCTACAATGAGCAGTTCTTC
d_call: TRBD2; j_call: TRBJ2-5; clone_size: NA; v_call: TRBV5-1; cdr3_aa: CASSLAGGAQETQYF; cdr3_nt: TGCGCCAGCAGCTTGGCGGGGGGAGCCCAGGAGACCCAGTACTTC
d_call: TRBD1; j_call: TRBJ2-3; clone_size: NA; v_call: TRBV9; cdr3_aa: CASSVVGQGTDTQYF; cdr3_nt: TGTGCCAGCAGCGTAGTTGGACAGGGGACAGATACGCAGTATTTT
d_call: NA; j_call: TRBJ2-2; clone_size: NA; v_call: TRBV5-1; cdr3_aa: CASSPDREDGELFF; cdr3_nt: TGCGCCAGCAGCCCCGACAGGGAGGACGGGGAGCTGTTTTTT
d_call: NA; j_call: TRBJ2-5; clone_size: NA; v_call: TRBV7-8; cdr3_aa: CASSLAPDGTQYF; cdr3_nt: TGTGCCAGCAGCTTAGCGCCCGACGGGACCCAGTACTTC
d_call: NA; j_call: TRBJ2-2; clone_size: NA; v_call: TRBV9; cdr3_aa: CASSVGEIGELFF; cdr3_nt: TGTGCCAGCAGCGTAGGTGAGATCGGGGAGCTGTTTTTT
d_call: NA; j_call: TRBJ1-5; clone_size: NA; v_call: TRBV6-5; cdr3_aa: CASSYSSSANQPQHF; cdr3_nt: TGTGCCAGCAGTTACTCGAGCAGCGCCAATCAGCCCCAGCATTTT
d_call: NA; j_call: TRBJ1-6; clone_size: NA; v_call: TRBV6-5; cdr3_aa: CASSLPGVGSPLHF; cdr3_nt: TGTGCCAGCAGCCTTCCCGGTGTGGGTTCACCCCTCCACTTT
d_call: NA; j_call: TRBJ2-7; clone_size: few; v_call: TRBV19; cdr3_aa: CASSIGTQSYEQYF; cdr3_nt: TGTGCCAGTAGTATTGGGACACAATCCTACGAGCAGTACTTC